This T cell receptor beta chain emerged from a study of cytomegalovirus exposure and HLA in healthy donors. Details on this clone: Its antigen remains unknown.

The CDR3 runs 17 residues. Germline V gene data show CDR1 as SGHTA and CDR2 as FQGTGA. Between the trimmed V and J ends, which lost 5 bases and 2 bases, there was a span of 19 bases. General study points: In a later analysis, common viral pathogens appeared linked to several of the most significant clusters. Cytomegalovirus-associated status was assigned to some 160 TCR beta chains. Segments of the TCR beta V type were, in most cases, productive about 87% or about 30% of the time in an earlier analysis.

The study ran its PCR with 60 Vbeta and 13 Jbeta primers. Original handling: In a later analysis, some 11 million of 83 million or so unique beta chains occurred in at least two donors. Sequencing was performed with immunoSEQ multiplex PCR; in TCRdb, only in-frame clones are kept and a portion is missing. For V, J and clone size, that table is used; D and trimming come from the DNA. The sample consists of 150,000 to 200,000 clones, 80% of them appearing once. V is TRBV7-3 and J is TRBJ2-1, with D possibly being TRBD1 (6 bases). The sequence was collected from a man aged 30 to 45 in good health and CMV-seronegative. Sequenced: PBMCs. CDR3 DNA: TGTGCCAGCAGCGTCTCATCCGCAGGGGCAACCTACAATGAGCAGTTCTTC. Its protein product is CASSVSSAGATYNEQFF.